The rows below give T cell receptor beta chains drawn from one sample of a study of OX40 agonist ivuxolimab in advanced cancers. Data came from immunoSEQ multiplex PCR; TCRdb stores just in-frame clones and leaves some out. This sample has around 67,000 clones; around 80% occur once, and the top ten carry 0.95% to 1.5%. The sequencing used CD4+ or CD8+ T cells sorted from blood, collected in a trial of the OX40 agonist ivuxolimab. The origin of the receptors is an adult with an advanced solid tumor such as melanoma, head and neck, liver or kidney cancer. CDR3s include the opening cysteine and the closing phenylalanine or tryptophan. The D gene is left open where the match is weak.

v_call: TRBV6-1
d_call: -
j_call: TRBJ2-7
cdr3_aa: CASRARAGPYEQYF

v_call: TRBV4-1
d_call: TRBD1
j_call: TRBJ2-4
cdr3_aa: CASSPGTGGDIQYF

v_call: TRBV13
d_call: TRBD1
j_call: TRBJ1-2
cdr3_aa: CASSLMSGGLLSYGYTF

v_call: TRBV7-6
d_call: -
j_call: TRBJ2-3
cdr3_aa: CASSLGRADTQYF

v_call: TRBV19
d_call: TRBD1
j_call: TRBJ1-2
cdr3_aa: CASNPGGISWYGYTF

v_call: TRBV6-1
d_call: -
j_call: TRBJ1-2
cdr3_aa: CASSEAVGTTVGNGYTF

v_call: TRBV4-1
d_call: -
j_call: TRBJ1-2
cdr3_aa: CASSQESTYGYTF

v_call: TRBV27
d_call: -
j_call: TRBJ1-5
cdr3_aa: CASSFKNQPQHF

v_call: TRBV7-2
d_call: -
j_call: TRBJ1-2
cdr3_aa: CASSLGTPHYGYTF

v_call: TRBV5-5
d_call: -
j_call: TRBJ1-1
cdr3_aa: CASSPSGGNTEAFF

v_call: TRBV11-3
d_call: TRBD1
j_call: TRBJ1-2
cdr3_aa: CASSLGTGDDYTF